The 32 T cell receptor beta chains presented below share a single source sample, sequenced in a study of metastatic and nonmetastatic thyroid tumors (dated by TCRdb to 2020 to 2021). No treatment had been received by any patient before thyroid surgery. Library method: PCR. The sequencer was an Illumina HiSeq 4000. Through fastp at Q25 and MiXCR, TCRdb rebuilt clones from the public reads, retaining in-frame beta chains. This sample is represented by roughly 89,000 clones; approximately 12% of them were singletons. The top ten clonotypes cover about 10% of the sample. What was sequenced was tumor tissue. These receptor sequences come from a female donor with papillary thyroid cancer or a benign thyroid nodule (not recorded which). Some clones in this sample may be carry-over from other donors' samples.

This clone was counted many times. The chain is built from TRBV13 and TRBJ2-7; 9 nucleotides agree with TRBD1. The CDR3 extends over 14 amino acids. From germline, CDR1 is PRHDT and CDR2 FYEKMQ (reference sequence). Unmatched junction bases numbered 6, after V lost 3 bases and J lost 6 bases. In DNA, the CDR3 is TGTGCCAGCAGCTTCGGGACAGGGTTGCGCGAGCAGTACTTC. This codes for CASSFGTGLREQYF. Based on the CDR3 plus reference TRBV13 and TRBJ2-7, the full variable domain is AAGVIQSPRHLIKEKRETATLKCYPIPRHDTVYWYQQGPGQDPQFLISFYEKMQSDKGSIPDRFSAQQFSDYHSELNMSSLELGDSALYFCASSFGTGLREQYFGPGTRLTVT.

This clone was counted ten times or more. The chain links TRBV4-1 to TRBJ2-7, with 8 nucleotides matching TRBD2. V shed 0 bases, J shed 2 bases, and the junction held 6 bases outside the gene matches. The CDR3 length is 16 residues. Germline lookup yields CDR1 MGHRA and CDR2 YSYEKL. CDR3 residues: CASSQDRTSPTYEQYF. The CDR3 DNA sequence: TGCGCCAGCAGCCAAGATCGGACTAGCCCAACCTACGAGCAGTACTTC.

This clone appeared many times. J is TRBJ1-1 and V is TRBV9; D may be TRBD1 (6 bases). Per the germline V gene, CDR1 is SGDLS and CDR2 is YYNGEE. The CDR3 runs 14 residues. Trimming shortened V by 3 bases and J by 5 bases, and 14 bases separated the two germline ends. CDR3 DNA sequence: TGTGCCAGCAGCGCCGACACAGGGAAGACTGAAGCTTTCTTT. Translation gives CASSADTGKTEAFF.

Turning to this clone: It may be a read error: a sequence one base away is much more abundant. This chain links TRBV5-1 with TRBJ2-5, with 8 bases matching TRBD1. The CDR3 spans 14 residues. CDR1 and CDR2 (germline): SGHRS, YFSETQ. With V trimmed by 6 bases and J by 3 bases, 7 bases remained unmatched. The chain's CDR3 is CASTLDRVEETQYF. The CDR3 nucleotides read TGCGCCAGCACCCTGGACAGGGTAGAAGAGACCCAGTACTTC.

This clone was counted many times. V is TRBV19 and J is TRBJ2-7, with 7 bases identical to TRBD1. The V segment lost 3 bases and the J segment 3 bases; nucleotides outside the gene matches: 5. Germline V gene lookup returns CDR1 LNHDA and CDR2 SQIVND (reference sequence). The CDR3 has 14 amino acids. This CDR3 reads CASSIRDSGYEQYF. CDR3 coding DNA: TGTGCCAGTAGTATCCGGGACAGTGGCTACGAGCAGTACTTC.

This clone was seen repeatedly, ten times or more. The CDR3 region has the DNA TGCGCCAGCAGTGGGTCGGGGGCACCTTTCTTT. Translating gives CASSGSGAPFF. The chain carries TRBV10-1 and TRBJ1-1; the D gene is possibly TRBD1 (6 bases). Germline V gives CDR1 WNHNN, CDR2 SYGVQD (reference sequence). The CDR3 consists of 11 residues. V dropped 4 bases and J dropped 12 bases, with 12 bases sitting between them.

This sequence joins TRBV12-3 or TRBV12-4 and TRBJ1-5; D might be TRBD1 (6 bases). The CDR3 has 15 residues. V lost 4 bases, J lost 6 bases, and 16 bases lay in between. The CDR3 spells CASSSVTGGSQPQHF. CDR3 nucleotide sequence: TGTGCCAGCAGTTCCGTGACAGGCGGATCTCAGCCCCAGCATTTT.

This clone was counted many times. The chain uses TRBV20-1 and TRBJ1-1; a weak D match, TRBD1 (5 bases). V lost 1 base, J lost 0 bases, and 9 bases lay in between. The V gene's germline CDR1 is DFQATT and CDR2 SNEGSKA (reference sequence). The CDR3 runs to 14 residues. The CDR3 DNA is TGCAGTGCTAGAGCGGACACCATGAACACTGAAGCTTTCTTT. Protein sequence: CSARADTMNTEAFF.

Turning to this clone: A read error is possible here, since a much larger clone lies one base away. V is TRBV18 and J is TRBJ1-1; no clear D gene. This CDR3 has 15 amino acids. Germline V gene lookup returns CDR1 KGHSH and CDR2 LQKENI. Trimming took off 10 bases at V and 4 bases at J, with 22 bases between the two ends. In DNA form, the CDR3 reads TGTGCCATCTCTTCCCCGCCGAGTCGGGGCACTGAAGCTTTCTTT. This gives the protein CAISSPPSRGTEAFF.

The chain links TRBV5-4 to TRBJ2-7; D perhaps matches TRBD2 (5 bases). Germline V gene sequence: CDR1 SGHNT, CDR2 YYREEE (reference sequence). The CDR3 extends over 15 amino acids. The V end lost 0 bases, the J end lost 1 base, and 11 bases lay between the germline ends. In DNA, the CDR3 is TGTGCCAGCAGCTTGGAAGGTAGCGTATCCTACGAGCAGTACTTC. Translating it yields CASSLEGSVSYEQYF.

Points on this clone: Being one base from a much bigger clone, this may be a read error. The chain has TRBV3-1 and TRBJ2-1; D ambiguous. This CDR3 has 14 amino acids. Germline V gene sequence: CDR1 LGHDT, CDR2 YNNKEL (reference sequence). CDR3 nucleotides: TGTGCCAGCGGCCAAGATGTAGGGTTCAATGAGCAGTTCTTC. Translation: CASGQDVGFNEQFF.

CDR3 in DNA: TGTGCCAGCAGCCTGACAGGGACGGCTTGGACTAGACTCAATGAGCAGTTCTTC. Its translation is CASSLTGTAWTRLNEQFF. The rearrangement uses TRBV11-1 and TRBJ2-1; D is perhaps TRBD1 or TRBD2 (7 bases each). The CDR3 extends over 18 amino acids. CDR1 is SGHAT and CDR2 is FQDESV in the germline V gene (reference sequence). V lost 5 bases to trimming and J lost 6 bases, with 26 bases between them.

Worth noting for this clone: Since a much larger clone is just one base distant, this may be a read error. Other nucleotide sequences in the sample specify the same CDR3. The genes are TRBV25-1 and TRBJ1-1, with 9 bases aligning to TRBD1. This CDR3 contains 12 residues. The V gene's germline CDR1 is MGHDK and CDR2 SYGVNS. V dropped 6 bases and J dropped 11; count of bases not matched to a gene: 7. The DNA of the CDR3 is TGTGCCAGCAGGGAGGGACAGGGTCGTGCTTTCTTT. Amino acids: CASREGQGRAFF.

By frequency in the sample, this clone is medium-sized (0.01 to 0.1%). This chain joins TRBV12-3 or TRBV12-4 and TRBJ2-7, with 7 nucleotides matching TRBD1. The CDR3 loop spans 12 amino acids. V shed 6 bases and J 4 bases; nucleotides not matched to a gene: 3. Written as DNA, the CDR3 is TGTGCCAGCAGCTACAGGGGATACGAGCAGTACTTC. It specifies CASSYRGYEQYF.

Worth noting for this clone: This may arise from a read error, as a much more abundant clone is one base away. The chain carries TRBV6-1 and TRBJ2-7; D is unclear. The V and J ends lost 3 bases and 6 bases respectively, with 21 bases between them. The CDR3 has 16 amino acids. Germline V CDR1 and CDR2: MNHNS, SASEGT. The CDR3 loop is CASSDPGGSHVGEQYF. The CDR3 DNA is TGTGCCAGCAGTGACCCGGGTGGATCCCATGTCGGCGAGCAGTACTTC.

Ten or more counts support this clone. The chain links TRBV5-1 to TRBJ2-3, with 8 nucleotides matching TRBD2. The CDR3 totals 17 residues. Germline V gives CDR1 SGHRS, CDR2 YFSETQ. Trimming removed 1 base from V and 0 bases from J; junction bases left unmatched: 7. CDR3 nucleotides: TGCGCCAGCAGCTTGTCGGTAGCGGGGACTAGCACAGATACGCAGTATTTT. Its translation: CASSLSVAGTSTDTQYF.

With regard to this clone: A read error may be the cause here, since a much bigger clone is one base away. CDR3 in amino acids: CRALGQDYQPQHF. The CDR3 DNA reads as TGCAGGGCCCTAGGACAGGATTATCAGCCCCAGCATTTT. The V gene is TRBV20-1, the J gene TRBJ1-5, with 7 positions matching TRBD1. This CDR3 spans 13 amino acids. The germline gives CDR1 DFQATT, CDR2 SNEGSKA (reference sequence).

This clone has ten or more counts. The sample holds other DNA sequences that translate to the same CDR3. V is TRBV29-1 and J is TRBJ2-1; the match to TRBD2 covers 7 bases. V gave up 7 bases and J gave up 1 base; unmatched junction bases: 4. The CDR3 runs 13 residues. The germline V gene encodes CDR1 SQVTM and CDR2 ANQGSEA. CDR3: CSGILASYNEQFF. The CDR3, as DNA: TGCAGCGGAATACTAGCGTCCTACAATGAGCAGTTCTTC.

This clone showed up many times. V gene TRBV20-1 combines with J gene TRBJ2-3; the D gene could be TRBD1 or TRBD2 (6 bases each). This CDR3 spans 18 amino acids. V shed 3 bases and J shed 0 bases, with 22 bases lying between them. The V gene's germline CDR1 is DFQATT and CDR2 SNEGSKA (reference sequence). The CDR3 spells CSASPGADPKFSTDTQYF. The CDR3 nucleotides read TGCAGTGCTAGTCCGGGGGCGGACCCAAAGTTTAGCACAGATACGCAGTATTTT.

On this clone: This may be a read error: a much more frequent sequence differs by one nucleotide. In the same sample, other DNA sequences code for this CDR3. The chain is built from TRBV15 and TRBJ2-7; TRBD2 matches 7 bases. The junction had 8 bases not matched to a gene; V was cut back by 5 bases and J by 4 bases. The CDR3 loop spans 14 amino acids. Germline CDR1 reads LNHNV; CDR2 reads YYDKDF (reference sequence). The CDR3 DNA reads TGTGCCACCAGCCGGGGACTACGACCTTACGAGCAGTACTTC. Translated: CATSRGLRPYEQYF.

With regard to this clone: One base away lies a much larger clone, so this may be a sequencing read error. The CDR3 region has the DNA TGTGCCAGCAGTGAAAGGGGAAACAATCAGCCCCAGCATTTT. Translating it yields CASSERGNNQPQHF. The V gene is TRBV2, the J gene TRBJ1-5; the D gene is possibly TRBD1 (5 bases). Between the trimmed V and J ends, which lost 2 bases and 3 bases, there was a span of 8 bases. The germline V gene has CDR1 SNHLY and CDR2 FYNNEI. There are 14 residues in the CDR3.

In this sample, this clone is medium-sized. The chain recombines TRBV19 with TRBJ1-6; a possible D gene is TRBD1 (5 bases). Germline V gene data show CDR1 as LNHDA and CDR2 as SQIVND (reference sequence). CDR3 length equals 14 residues. Trimming stripped 8 bases from V and 0 bases from J, with 8 bases between. The CDR3 DNA reads TGTGCCAGTTGGGGGGACTCCTATAATTCACCCCTCCACTTT. This gives the protein CASWGDSYNSPLHF.

For this clone: Germline is not matched at one junction end, which may reflect a read error. The chain recombines TRBV6-1 with TRBJ2-1; 7 positions agree with TRBD2. Germline-derived CDR1 and CDR2 are MNHNS and SASEGT. CDR3 length: 15 amino acids. The CDR3 DNA follows: TGTGCCAGCATTGGCGGGAGCCCCTCCCACAATGAGCAGTTCTTC. It yields the protein CASIGGSPSHNEQFF.

This clone was counted a few times. One end of the junction varies from germline; a read error may be responsible. V usage is TRBV28 and J usage is TRBJ1-2; no firm D call. The CDR3 is 14 residues long. The germline gives CDR1 MDHEN, CDR2 SYDVKM. The CDR3 reads CASSPSGFQYGYTF. Here the CDR3 DNA reads TGTGCCAGCAGTCCCTCCGGGTTTCAATATGGCTACACATTC.

In this sample, this clone turned up many times. The chain's CDR3 is CSARSGLDQPQHF. The CDR3 DNA sequence: TGCAGTGCTAGATCAGGCTTGGATCAGCCCCAGCATTTT. The chain employs TRBV20-1 and TRBJ1-5; D ambiguous. The CDR3 is 13 amino acids. Germline CDR1 DFQATT, CDR2 SNEGSKA (reference sequence). V lost 2 bases and J 5 bases, leaving 10 bases between the germline ends.

This clone was seen only a few times. A much bigger clone sits one base away, suggesting this may be a read error. The V and J genes are TRBV20-1 and TRBJ2-1; no definite D call. Trimming took 1 base from V and 5 from J, leaving 12 bases between them. CDR1 is DFQATT and CDR2 is SNEGSKA in the germline V gene (reference sequence). This CDR3 has 14 amino acids. The CDR3 region is CSARASPEDNEQFF. The CDR3 region has the DNA TGCAGTGCTAGAGCCAGCCCAGAGGACAATGAGCAGTTCTTC.

This clone occurred many times. The chain couples TRBV9 to TRBJ1-2; 9 nucleotides agree with TRBD1. Germline CDR1 SGDLS, CDR2 YYNGEE. Unmatched junction bases numbered 8, after V lost 0 bases and J lost 8 bases. CDR3 length: 15 residues. CDR3 bases: TGTGCCAGCAGCGTAGAGGGACAGGGTTCGGGCGGCTACACCTTC. Its protein is CASSVEGQGSGGYTF.

Note on this clone: An end of the junction does not agree with germline; a read error may underlie this. This specimen includes other DNA sequences encoding the same CDR3. The chain employs TRBV5-1 and TRBJ2-3, with D unresolved. Germline-derived CDR1 and CDR2 are SGHRS and YFSETQ. The CDR3 length is 13 residues. CDR3 amino acids: CASSVGVGDTQYF. The CDR3 DNA follows: TGCGCCAGCAGCGTGGGCGTTGGGGATACACAGTATTTT.

There are many counts of this clone. The J gene is TRBJ2-7, the V gene TRBV20-1; possibly TRBD2 for D (6 bases). Germline CDR1 reads DFQATT; CDR2 reads SNEGSKA (reference sequence). V gave up 6 bases and J gave up 4 bases, with 16 bases separating them. CDR3 length equals 13 residues. DNA for the CDR3: TGCAGTGCGAGGGGACTTCTCGGTTACGAGCAGTACTTC. It is translated as CSARGLLGYEQYF.

This clone was recorded at least ten times. This chain joins TRBV24-1 and TRBJ2-1; 12 bases map to TRBD2. The CDR3 totals 18 residues. Trimming removed 4 bases from V and 0 bases from J; junction bases left unmatched: 6. The germline V gene encodes CDR1 KGHDR and CDR2 SFDVKD. The CDR3 DNA reads TGTGCCACCAGTGACCCCGGACTAGCGGGAAGCTCCTACAATGAGCAGTTCTTC. Its protein product is CATSDPGLAGSSYNEQFF.

This clone was detected many times. The J gene is TRBJ2-3, the V gene TRBV20-1; 7 bases agree with TRBD2. Germline loops: CDR1 DFQATT, CDR2 SNEGSKA (reference sequence). This CDR3 comprises 13 residues. J gave up 0 bases and V 3 bases, and 0 bases lay outside the gene matches. CDR3 sequence (DNA): TGCAGTGCTAGCGGGAGGAGCACAGATACGCAGTATTTT. Translated: CSASGRSTDTQYF.

In its sample, this clone was seen many times. V and J are TRBV6-1 and TRBJ2-5; the D gene is possibly TRBD2 (6 bases). CDR3 length: 12 amino acids. Germline V gives CDR1 MNHNS, CDR2 SASEGT. The V end lost 6 bases, the J end lost 5 bases, and 10 bases lay between the germline ends. The CDR3 nucleotides are TGTGCCAGCAGGGACCTAGCGGAGACCCAGTACTTC. This codes for CASRDLAETQYF.